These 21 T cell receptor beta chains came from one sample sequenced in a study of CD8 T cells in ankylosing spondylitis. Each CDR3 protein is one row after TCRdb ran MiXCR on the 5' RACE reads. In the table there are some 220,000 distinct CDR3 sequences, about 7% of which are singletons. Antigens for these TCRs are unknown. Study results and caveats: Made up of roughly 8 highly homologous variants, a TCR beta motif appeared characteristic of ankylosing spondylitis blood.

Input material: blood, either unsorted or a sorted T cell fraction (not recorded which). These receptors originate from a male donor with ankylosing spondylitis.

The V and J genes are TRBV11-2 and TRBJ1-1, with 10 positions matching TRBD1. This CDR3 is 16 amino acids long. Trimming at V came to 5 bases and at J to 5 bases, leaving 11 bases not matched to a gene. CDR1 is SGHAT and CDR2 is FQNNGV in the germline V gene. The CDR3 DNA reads TGTGCCAGCAGCCCCCGGGACAGGGGCCTGTGGACTGAAGCTTTCTTT. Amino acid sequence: CASSPRDRGLWTEAFF.

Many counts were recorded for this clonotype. The CDR3 coding sequence is TGCGCCAGCAGCCACCTCTTTAGGGGGGACCCATGGGGAGAGACCCAGTACTTC. Its protein product is CASSHLFRGDPWGETQYF. This chain links TRBV4-1 with TRBJ2-5, with D perhaps assigned TRBD1 or TRBD2 (6 bases each). Germline V gives CDR1 MGHRA, CDR2 YSYEKL. CDR3 size: 18 residues. Between the trimmed V and J ends, which lost 3 bases and 4 bases, there was a span of 24 bases.

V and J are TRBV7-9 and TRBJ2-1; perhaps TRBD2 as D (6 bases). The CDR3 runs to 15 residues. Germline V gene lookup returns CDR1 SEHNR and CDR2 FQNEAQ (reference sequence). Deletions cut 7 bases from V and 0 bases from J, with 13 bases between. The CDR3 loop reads CASIASGDSYNEQFF. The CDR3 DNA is TGTGCCAGCATCGCCTCGGGGGACTCCTACAATGAGCAGTTCTTC.

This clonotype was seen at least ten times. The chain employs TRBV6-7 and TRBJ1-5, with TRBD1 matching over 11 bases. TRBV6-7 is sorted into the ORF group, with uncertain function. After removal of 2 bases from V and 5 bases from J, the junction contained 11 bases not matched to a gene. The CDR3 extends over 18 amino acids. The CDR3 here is CASSYHLWDRGSDQPQHF. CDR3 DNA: TGTGCCAGCAGTTACCATCTTTGGGACAGGGGGTCGGATCAGCCCCAGCATTTT.

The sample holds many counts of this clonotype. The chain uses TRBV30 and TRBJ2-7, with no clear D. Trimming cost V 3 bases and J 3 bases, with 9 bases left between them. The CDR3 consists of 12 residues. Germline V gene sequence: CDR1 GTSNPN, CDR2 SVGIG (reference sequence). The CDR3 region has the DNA TGTGCCTGGAGCCCGCGAGGCTACGAGCAGTACTTC. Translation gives CAWSPRGYEQYF.

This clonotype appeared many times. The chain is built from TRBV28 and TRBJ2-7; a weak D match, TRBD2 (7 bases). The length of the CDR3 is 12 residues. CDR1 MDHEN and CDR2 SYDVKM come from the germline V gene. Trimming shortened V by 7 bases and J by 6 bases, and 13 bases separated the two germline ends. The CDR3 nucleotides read TGTGCCAGCAACATAGGGGGGGCCGAGCAGTACTTC. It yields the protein CASNIGGAEQYF. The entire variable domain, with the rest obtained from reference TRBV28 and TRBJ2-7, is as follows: DVKVTQSSRYLVKRTGEKVFLECVQDMDHENMFWYRQDPGLGLRLIYFSYDVKMKEKGDIPEGYSVSREKKERFSLILESASTNQTSMYLCASNIGGAEQYFGPGTRLTVT.

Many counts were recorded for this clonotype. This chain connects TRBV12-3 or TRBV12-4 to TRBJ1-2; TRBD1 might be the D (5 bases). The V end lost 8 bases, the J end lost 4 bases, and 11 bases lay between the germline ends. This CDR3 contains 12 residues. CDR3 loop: CASLQGPYGYTF. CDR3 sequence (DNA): TGTGCCAGCCTGCAGGGACCCTATGGCTACACCTTC.

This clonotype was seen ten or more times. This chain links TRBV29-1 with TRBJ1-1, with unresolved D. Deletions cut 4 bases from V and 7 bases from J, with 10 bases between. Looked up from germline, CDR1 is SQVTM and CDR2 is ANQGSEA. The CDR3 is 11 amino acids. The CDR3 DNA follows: TGCAGCGTTGGACGAACTCTTGAAGCTTTCTTT. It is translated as CSVGRTLEAFF.

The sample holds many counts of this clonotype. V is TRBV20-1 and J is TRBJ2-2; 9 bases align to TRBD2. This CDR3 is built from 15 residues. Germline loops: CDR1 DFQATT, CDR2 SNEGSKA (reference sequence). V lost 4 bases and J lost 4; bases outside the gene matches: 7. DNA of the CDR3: TGCAGTGCTACCACCGGACTAGCGACCACCGGGGAGCTGTTTTTT. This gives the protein CSATTGLATTGELFF.

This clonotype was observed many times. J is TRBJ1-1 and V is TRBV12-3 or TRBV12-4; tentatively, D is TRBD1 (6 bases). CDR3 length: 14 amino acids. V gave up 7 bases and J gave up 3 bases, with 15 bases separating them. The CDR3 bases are TGTGCCAGCACCAGGGGCCTGACGGACACTGAAGCTTTCTTT. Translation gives CASTRGLTDTEAFF.

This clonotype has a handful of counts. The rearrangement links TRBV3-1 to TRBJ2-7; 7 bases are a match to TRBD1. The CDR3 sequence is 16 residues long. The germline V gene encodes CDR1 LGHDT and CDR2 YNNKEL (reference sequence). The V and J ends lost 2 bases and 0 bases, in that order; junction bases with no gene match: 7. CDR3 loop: CASSQSRDSHSYEQYF. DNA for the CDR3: TGTGCCAGCAGCCAATCCCGGGACAGCCACTCCTACGAGCAGTACTTC.

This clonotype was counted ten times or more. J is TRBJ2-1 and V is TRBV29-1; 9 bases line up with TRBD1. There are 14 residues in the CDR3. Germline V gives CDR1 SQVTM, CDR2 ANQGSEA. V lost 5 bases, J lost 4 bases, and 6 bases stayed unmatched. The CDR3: CSVPDRGLYNEQFF. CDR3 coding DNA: TGCAGCGTTCCGGACAGGGGTTTGTACAATGAGCAGTTCTTC.

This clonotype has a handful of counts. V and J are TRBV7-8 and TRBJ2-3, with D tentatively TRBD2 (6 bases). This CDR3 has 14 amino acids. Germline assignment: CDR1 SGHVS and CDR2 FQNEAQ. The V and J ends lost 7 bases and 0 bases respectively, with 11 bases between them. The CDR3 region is CASTRGVSTDTQYF. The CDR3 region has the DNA TGTGCCAGCACTCGCGGGGTTAGCACAGATACGCAGTATTTT.

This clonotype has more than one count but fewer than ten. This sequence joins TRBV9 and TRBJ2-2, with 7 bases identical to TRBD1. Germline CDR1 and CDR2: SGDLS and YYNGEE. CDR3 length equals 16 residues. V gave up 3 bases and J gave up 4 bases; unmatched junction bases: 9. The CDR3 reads CASSGRDSQRTGELFF. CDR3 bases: TGTGCCAGCAGCGGACGGGACAGTCAGCGCACCGGGGAGCTGTTTTTT.

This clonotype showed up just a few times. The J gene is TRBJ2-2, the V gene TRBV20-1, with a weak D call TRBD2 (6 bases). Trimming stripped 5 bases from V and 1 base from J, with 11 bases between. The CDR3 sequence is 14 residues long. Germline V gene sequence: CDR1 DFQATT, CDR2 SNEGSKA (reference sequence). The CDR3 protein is CSAEREMNTGELFF. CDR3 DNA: TGCAGTGCTGAACGGGAGATGAACACCGGGGAGCTGTTTTTT.

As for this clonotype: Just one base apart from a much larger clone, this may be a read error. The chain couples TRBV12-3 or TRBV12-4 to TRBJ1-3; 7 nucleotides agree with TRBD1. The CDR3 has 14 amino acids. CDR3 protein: CDSSLRQGGNTIYF. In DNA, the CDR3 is TGTGACAGCAGTTTAAGACAGGGTGGAAACACCATATATTTT.

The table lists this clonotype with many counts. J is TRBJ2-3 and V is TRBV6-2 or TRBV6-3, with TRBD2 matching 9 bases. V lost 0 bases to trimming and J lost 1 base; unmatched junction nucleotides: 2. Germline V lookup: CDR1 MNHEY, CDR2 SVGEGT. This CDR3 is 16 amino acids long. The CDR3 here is CASSYSASGGTDTQYF. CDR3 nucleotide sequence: TGTGCCAGCAGTTACTCGGCTAGCGGGGGCACAGATACGCAGTATTTT.

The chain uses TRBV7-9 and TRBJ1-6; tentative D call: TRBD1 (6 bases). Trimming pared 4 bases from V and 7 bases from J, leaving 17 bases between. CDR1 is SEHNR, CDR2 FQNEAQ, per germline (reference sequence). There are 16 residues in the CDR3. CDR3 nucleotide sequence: TGTGCCAGCAGCTCGGCGGGGGGCGGTTTCAATTCACCCCTCCACTTT. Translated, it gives CASSSAGGGFNSPLHF.

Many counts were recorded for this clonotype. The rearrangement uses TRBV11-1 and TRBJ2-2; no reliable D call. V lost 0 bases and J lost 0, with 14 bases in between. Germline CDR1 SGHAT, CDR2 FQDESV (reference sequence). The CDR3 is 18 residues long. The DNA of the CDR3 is TGTGCCAGCAGCTTAGCGCAGACTTTTTTCGCGAACACCGGGGAGCTGTTTTTT. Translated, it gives CASSLAQTFFANTGELFF.

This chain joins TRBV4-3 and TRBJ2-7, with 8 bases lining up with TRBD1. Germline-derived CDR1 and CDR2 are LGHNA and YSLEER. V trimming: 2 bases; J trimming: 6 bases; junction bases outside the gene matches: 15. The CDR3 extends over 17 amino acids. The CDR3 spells CASSQTSSGTGFREQYF. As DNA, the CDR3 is TGCGCCAGCAGCCAAACCTCATCCGGGACAGGATTTCGCGAGCAGTACTTC.

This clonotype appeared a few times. CDR3 amino acids: CALPRNTGELFF. The CDR3 bases are TGTGCCTTACCCAGGAACACCGGGGAGCTGTTTTTT. This rearrangement joins TRBV30 to TRBJ2-2, with D unclear. V lost 7 bases and J lost 1, with 7 bases in between. The CDR3 has 12 amino acids. Germline loops: CDR1 GTSNPN, CDR2 SVGIG (reference sequence).